The clone carrying this T cell receptor (beta chain) was detected ten times or more. This sample stems from a study of T-cell reconstitution after alpha-beta-depleted transplantation in children. Unique molecular identifiers were incorporated during preparation of the TCRbeta library. TCRdb re-called the PCR reads through MiXCR, storing one row per CDR3 protein. This table holds around 250,000 distinct CDR3 sequences, 6.5% to 9% found once. The germline CDR1 and CDR2 sequences are DFQATT and SNEGSKA (reference sequence). Trimming stripped 2 bases from V and 6 bases from J, with 20 bases between. The CDR3 runs to 16 residues.

The source of this sequence is a male patient aged 10 to 17 who had a stem cell transplant for acute lymphoblastic leukemia, so the T cells may come from the graft donor. The genes are TRBV20-1 and TRBJ2-4; possibly TRBD1 or TRBD2 for D (5 bases each). This specimen consisted of PBMCs, mostly from graft donor cells, obtained 180 days after TCRalphabeta/CD19-depleted stem cell transplant. CDR3 in amino acids: CSARRRGTVIGNIQYF. Written as DNA, the CDR3 is TGCAGTGCTAGAAGGCGAGGGACGGTCATTGGAAACATTCAGTACTTC.